This T cell receptor beta chain emerged from a study of blood T cell repertoires in COVID-19. The table came from immunoSEQ multiplex PCR; TCRdb's copy has only in-frame clones and leaves some out. Counted here are a few hundred thousand clones, 88% occurring once; the ten biggest clones make up roughly an eighth. Unmatched junction bases numbered 10, after V lost 8 bases and J lost 4 bases. Germline V gene lookup returns CDR1 LGHNA and CDR2 YNFKEQ. This CDR3 is 17 amino acids long. The sequence came from a woman between 50 and 59 years old with COVID-19, enrolled during active disease. Sample: peripheral blood. This rearrangement joins TRBV4-2 to TRBJ2-1; 14 bases agree with TRBD2. The CDR3 DNA sequence: TGTGCCAGCCGGGGACTAGCGGGGGCCACCCAATACAATGAGCAGTTCTTC. Residues: CASRGLAGATQYNEQFF.